The sequence of this TCR beta chain was determined in a study of cytomegalovirus exposure and HLA in healthy donors. V was shortened by 3 bases and J by 6 bases, with 8 bases between the two germline ends. Germline V CDR1 and CDR2: MNHEY, SMNVEV (reference sequence). The CDR3 length is 13 residues. In regard to this clone: The sample holds other DNA sequences that translate to the same CDR3.

TCRdb's copy holds only in-frame clones and misses some; the assay was immunoSEQ multiplex PCR. Here the sample spans about 130,000 clones, about 90% being singletons. The chain employs TRBV27 and TRBJ2-2; a weak D match, TRBD1 (5 bases). The TCR was taken from a woman aged 25 to 39 in good health and CMV-seropositive. Sequences were obtained from PBMCs. CDR3 bases: TGTGCCAGCAGTTTGCAAGGGGCCGGGGAGCTGTTTTTT. It is translated as CASSLQGAGELFF.